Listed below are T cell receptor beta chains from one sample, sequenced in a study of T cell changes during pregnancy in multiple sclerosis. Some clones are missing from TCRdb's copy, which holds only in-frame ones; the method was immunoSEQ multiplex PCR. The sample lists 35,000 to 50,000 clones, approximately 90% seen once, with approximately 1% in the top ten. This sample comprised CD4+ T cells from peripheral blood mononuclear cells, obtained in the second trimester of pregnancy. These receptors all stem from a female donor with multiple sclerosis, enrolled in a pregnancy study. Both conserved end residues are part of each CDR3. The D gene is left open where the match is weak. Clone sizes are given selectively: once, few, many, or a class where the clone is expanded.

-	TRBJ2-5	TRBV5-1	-	TGCGCCAGCAGCTTGCAGGGGATGGAGACCCAGTACTTC	CASSLQGMETQYF
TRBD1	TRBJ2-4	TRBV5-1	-	TGCGCCAGCAGCTGGGGGACAGGGGAGACGGGAGCCAAAAACATTCAGTACTTC	CASSWGTGETGAKNIQYF
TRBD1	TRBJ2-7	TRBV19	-	TGTGCCAGTAGTATCCTACCCTACCGGGACAGGGGGCCCCTGACCGACTACGAGCAGTACTTC	CASSILPYRDRGPLTDYEQYF
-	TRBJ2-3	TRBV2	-	TGTGCCAGCAACGGGGGACTCGAGGATACGCAGTATTTT	CASNGGLEDTQYF
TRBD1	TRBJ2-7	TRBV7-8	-	TGTGCCAGCACCCGTTCCCCAACAGGGGGCGCTTCCTACGAGCAGTACTTC	CASTRSPTGGASYEQYF
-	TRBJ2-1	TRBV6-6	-	TGTGCCAGCAGGGGGGCCGCCTACAATGAGCAGTTCTTC	CASRGAAYNEQFF
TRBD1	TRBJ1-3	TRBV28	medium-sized	TGTGCCAGCAGCCTAAAGGGACAGAGAAACACCATATATTTT	CASSLKGQRNTIYF
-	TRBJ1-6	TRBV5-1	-	TGCGCCAGCAGCGTGAGGGCGATGATAGACTCACCCCTCCACTTT	CASSVRAMIDSPLHF
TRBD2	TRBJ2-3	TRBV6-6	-	TGTGCCAGCAGCCACACTAGCGGGAGCACAGATACGCAGTATTTT	CASSHTSGSTDTQYF
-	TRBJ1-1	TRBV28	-	TGTGCCAGCAGTTTGGGGGACACCCACACTGAAGCTTTCTTT	CASSLGDTHTEAFF
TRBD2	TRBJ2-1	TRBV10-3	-	TGTGCCATCAGCGGGGGGTTCAAGCGGGTTTACAATGAGCAGTTCTTC	CAISGGFKRVYNEQFF
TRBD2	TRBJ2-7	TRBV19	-	TGTGCCAGTAGTACTGCCGGGGCGGGAGGCATCTACGAGCAGTACTTC	CASSTAGAGGIYEQYF
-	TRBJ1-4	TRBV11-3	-	TGTGCCAGCAGGAGTAGGGAGATGGGAGCTAATGAAAAACTGTTTTTT	CASRSREMGANEKLFF
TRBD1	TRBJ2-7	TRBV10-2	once	TGCGCCAGCAGTGAGGTGCTTGGGACAGGCGACGAGCAGTACTTC	CASSEVLGTGDEQYF
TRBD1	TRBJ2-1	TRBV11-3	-	TGTGCCAGCAGCTTAAACAGGGGCTACAATGAGCAGTTCTTC	CASSLNRGYNEQFF
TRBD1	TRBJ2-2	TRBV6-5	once	TGTGCCAGCAGCTCCCAACAGGGGGCCGCCGGGGAGCTGTTTTTT	CASSSQQGAAGELFF
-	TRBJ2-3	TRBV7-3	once	TGTGCCAGCAGCTTAGGAGGTCCGGGAATGAGGAATACGCAGTATTTT	CASSLGGPGMRNTQYF
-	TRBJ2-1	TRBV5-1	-	TGCGCCAGCAGCTTAGGCGGGATAGGCTCCTACAATGAGCAGTTCTTC	CASSLGGIGSYNEQFF
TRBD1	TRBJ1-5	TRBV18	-	TGTGCCAGCTCACGGCAGGGGGCGAATCAGCCCCAGCATTTT	CASSRQGANQPQHF
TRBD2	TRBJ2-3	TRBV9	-	TGTGCCAGCAGCGTTTCTAGCGGGAGGTCCGATACGCAGTATTTT	CASSVSSGRSDTQYF
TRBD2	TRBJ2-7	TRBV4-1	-	TGCGCCAGCAGCCAATTCGGACTAGGCAACTACGAGCAGTACTTC	CASSQFGLGNYEQYF
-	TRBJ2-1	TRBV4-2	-	TGTGCCAGCAGCCAAGTTCCACTCGCCCCTAGCGATGAGCAGTTCTTC	CASSQVPLAPSDEQFF
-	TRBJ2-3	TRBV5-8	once	TGTGCCAGCAGCTTGGCTCTGACACACTCTCCAGATACGCAGTATTTT	CASSLALTHSPDTQYF
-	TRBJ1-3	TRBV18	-	TGTGCCAGCTCACCCCTGCCGGAGTTCTCTGGAAACACCATATATTTT	CASSPLPEFSGNTIYF
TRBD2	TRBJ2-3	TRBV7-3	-	TGTGCCAGCAGCCAAGCGGGATCAGTGGATACGCAGTATTTT	CASSQAGSVDTQYF
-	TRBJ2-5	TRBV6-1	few	TGTGCCAGCAGTGCGAAGAGGCGAGAGACCCAGTACTTC	CASSAKRRETQYF
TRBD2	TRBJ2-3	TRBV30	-	TGTGCCTGGAGTGTCCCGGGAGGCGGGGTTGATACGCAGTATTTT	CAWSVPGGGVDTQYF
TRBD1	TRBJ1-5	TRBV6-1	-	TGTGCCAGCAGTTGGACAGGGGGACAGGATCAGCCCCAGCATTTT	CASSWTGGQDQPQHF
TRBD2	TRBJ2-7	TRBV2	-	TGTGCCAGCAGTGGGGGGAGAGGAGTAGCGGGAGGATTACGGGAGCAGTACTTC	CASSGGRGVAGGLREQYF
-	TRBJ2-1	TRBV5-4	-	TGTGCCAGCAGCTTCTCTCAAGCGGCCCGGGTTAAGCAGTTCTTC	CASSFSQAARVKQFF
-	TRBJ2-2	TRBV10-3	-	TGTGCCATCAGTGAGTCCGTGGGAGGGGGAACCGGGGAGCTGTTTTTT	CAISESVGGGTGELFF
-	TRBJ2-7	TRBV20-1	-	TGCAGTGCTAGAGATCGAGGAGAGCAGTACTTC	CSARDRGEQYF
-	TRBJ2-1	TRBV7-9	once	TGTGCCAGCAGCTTAGTGGGCAGGGAATCCTACAATGAGCAGTTCTTC	CASSLVGRESYNEQFF
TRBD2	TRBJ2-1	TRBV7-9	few	TGTGCCAGCAGCGTGACTAGCGGGTGGTCTGAGCAGTTCTTC	CASSVTSGWSEQFF
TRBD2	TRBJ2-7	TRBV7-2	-	TGTGCCAGCAGCTTTAGCGGGAGAGGCTCCTACGAGCAGTACTTC	CASSFSGRGSYEQYF
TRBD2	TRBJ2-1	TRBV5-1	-	TGCGCCAGCAGCTTACGAACTAGCGTCTCCTACAATGAGCAGTTCTTC	CASSLRTSVSYNEQFF
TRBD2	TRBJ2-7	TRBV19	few	TGTGCCAGTAGTATGTTAGCGGGAGCCGTCTACGAGCAGTACTTC	CASSMLAGAVYEQYF
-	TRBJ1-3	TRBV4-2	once	TGTGCCAGCAGCCAAGTACTGTCGGGGAGCTCTGGAAACACCATATATTTT	CASSQVLSGSSGNTIYF
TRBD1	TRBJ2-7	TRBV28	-	TGTGCCAGCAGTTCTTGGGCAGGGGGCCCAAGCTCCTACGAGCAGTACTTC	CASSSWAGGPSSYEQYF
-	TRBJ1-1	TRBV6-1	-	TGTGCCAGCAGTGAAGCGTACGGGGACACTGAAGCTTTCTTT	CASSEAYGDTEAFF
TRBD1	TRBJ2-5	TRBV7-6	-	TGTGCCAGCAGCTTAGAGGGTGCGATGGGACAGGGGCGAGGAGAGACCCAGTACTTC	CASSLEGAMGQGRGETQYF
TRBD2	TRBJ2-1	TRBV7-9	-	TGTGCCAGCAGCCCCAAGGGGACTAGCGGGAGGGAGGAGCAGTTCTTC	CASSPKGTSGREEQFF
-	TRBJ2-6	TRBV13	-	TGTGCCAGCAGCTTTCAGCGGCCCGGCCCCGGGGAGGCTGGGGCCAACGTCCTGACTTTC	CASSFQRPGPGEAGANVLTF
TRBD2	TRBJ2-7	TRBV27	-	TGTGCCAGTAGGACTAGCGGATCCTCCTACGAGCAGTACTTC	CASRTSGSSYEQYF
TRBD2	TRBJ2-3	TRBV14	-	TGTGCCAGCAGCCGGACTAGCGGGAGAAAGGGCACAGATACGCAGTATTTT	CASSRTSGRKGTDTQYF
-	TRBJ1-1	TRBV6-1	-	TGTGCCAGCAGTGAAATGGGGGGAATTGAAGCTTTCTTT	CASSEMGGIEAFF
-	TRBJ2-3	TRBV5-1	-	TGCGCCAGCAGCTTGGGACAAGGTAGCACAGATACGCAGTATTTT	CASSLGQGSTDTQYF
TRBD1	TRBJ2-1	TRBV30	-	TGTGCCTGGAGGCAACCAGGGGGCGGCAATGAGCAGTTCTTC	CAWRQPGGGNEQFF
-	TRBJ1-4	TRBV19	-	TGTGCCAGTAGCTCCACGAAGGGAGAACTGTTTTTT	CASSSTKGELFF
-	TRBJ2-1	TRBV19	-	TGTGCCAGTAGTATATCCCGGAGTAGAAACGAGCAGTTCTTC	CASSISRSRNEQFF
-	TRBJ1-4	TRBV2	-	TGTGCCAGGAGCGGGGGACCGAATGAAAAACTGTTTTTT	CARSGGPNEKLFF